One sample yielded the 27 T cell receptor beta chains listed below, sequenced in a study of blood T cell repertoires in COVID-19. The data were produced by immunoSEQ multiplex PCR, yet TCRdb's version contains in-frame clones alone and is incomplete. Of approximately 240,000 clones in the sample, around nine tenths were seen once. Sequenced input: PBMCs or T cells enriched from blood (not recorded which). Every receptor here comes from a young woman who had recovered from COVID-19.

This chain links TRBV7-9 with TRBJ1-5; D remains unclear. The CDR3 length is 14 residues. Trimming left V 7 bases short and J 0 bases short, with 10 bases between. Germline assignment: CDR1 SEHNR and CDR2 FQNEAQ (reference sequence). The DNA of the CDR3 is TGTGCCAGCAATTCCGCCGGTAGCAATCAGCCCCAGCATTTT. It is translated as CASNSAGSNQPQHF.

This chain links TRBV6-2 or TRBV6-3 with TRBJ2-1; 11 nucleotides align to TRBD2. This CDR3 region has 15 residues. The ends lost 0 bases at V and 8 bases at J; junction bases unmatched: 3. CDR1 is MNHEY and CDR2 is SVGEGT in the germline V gene. The CDR3 nucleotides read TGTGCCAGCAGTTACTCGCTAGCGGGGGGCCATGAGCAGTTCTTC. Protein sequence: CASSYSLAGGHEQFF.

This sequence joins TRBV5-4 and TRBJ2-3, with D perhaps TRBD1 (6 bases). Germline V gene sequence: CDR1 SGHNT, CDR2 YYREEE (reference sequence). V lost 3 bases and J lost 6, with 17 bases in between. The CDR3 has 15 amino acids. The CDR3 nucleotides read TGTGCCAGCAGCTCTCCCGGGACAAACTCCGATACGCAGTATTTT. It codes for CASSSPGTNSDTQYF.

The gene calls are TRBV5-5 and TRBJ1-6, with D perhaps matching TRBD1 (6 bases). Germline CDR1 reads SGHKS; CDR2 reads YYEKEE (reference sequence). This CDR3 has 14 amino acids. V lost 9 bases, J lost 9 bases, and 19 bases lay in between. CDR3 DNA: TGTGCCATATCTTCGCCGGACAGCCTTTCACCCCTCCACTTT. Protein sequence: CAISSPDSLSPLHF.

The chain is built from TRBV7-2 and TRBJ2-3; a possible D gene is TRBD1 (6 bases). Per the germline V gene, CDR1 is SGHTA and CDR2 is FQGNSA. V was cut by 5 bases and J by 2 bases, with 17 bases left in between. This CDR3 has 16 residues. The CDR3 protein is CASSAGPVGATDTQYF. CDR3 in DNA: TGTGCCAGCAGCGCTGGCCCCGTGGGGGCCACAGATACGCAGTATTTT.

V gene TRBV18 combines with J gene TRBJ2-7, with 12 bases fitting TRBD2. Germline CDR1 is KGHSH and CDR2 is LQKENI. Trimming at V came to 0 bases and at J to 5 bases, leaving 5 bases not matched to a gene. CDR3 length: 16 residues. CDR3 in DNA: TGTGCCAGCTCACCACCGTCTAGCGGGGGGGCAAACGAGCAGTACTTC. It codes for CASSPPSSGGANEQYF.

The chain joins TRBV6-6 to TRBJ2-2, with 7 bases aligning to TRBD1. This CDR3 region has 14 residues. Trimming at V came to 1 base and at J to 7 bases, leaving 3 bases not matched to a gene. Per germline, CDR1 MNHNY and CDR2 SVGAGI (reference sequence). For the CDR3, the DNA is TGTGCCAGCAGTTACTGGGACAGCCGCGGGGAGCTGTTTTTT. Translating it yields CASSYWDSRGELFF.

J is TRBJ1-4 and V is TRBV7-9; the D gene is possibly TRBD1 (6 bases). V was trimmed by 2 bases and J by 7 bases, leaving 11 bases between them. Germline CDR1 and CDR2: SEHNR and FQNEAQ (reference sequence). The CDR3 runs to 14 residues. The DNA for the CDR3 is TGTGCCAGCAGCTTAAACGGGACACCTGAAAAACTGTTTTTT. This translates into CASSLNGTPEKLFF. Based on the CDR3 plus reference TRBV7-9 and TRBJ1-4, the full variable domain is DTGVSQNPRHKITKRGQNVTFRCDPISEHNRLYWYRQTLGQGPEFLTYFQNEAQLEKSRLLSDRFSAERPKGSFSTLEIQRTEQGDSAMYLCASSLNGTPEKLFFGSGTQLSVL.

J is TRBJ2-2 and V is TRBV9; 11 positions agree with TRBD1. With 3 bases clipped from V and 4 bases from J, the junction kept 2 bases outside the gene matches. The germline V gene encodes CDR1 SGDLS and CDR2 YYNGEE. The CDR3 is made up of 15 amino acids. Here the CDR3 reads CASSAGQGGTGELFF. The CDR3 DNA follows: TGTGCCAGCAGCGCGGGACAGGGGGGCACCGGGGAGCTGTTTTTT.

The chain joins TRBV5-1 to TRBJ2-3, with a possible D match to TRBD2 (6 bases). V gave up 4 bases and J gave up 2 bases, with 17 bases separating them. The CDR3 has 16 residues. Germline CDR1 and CDR2: SGHRS and YFSETQ. The CDR3 sequence: CASSPGTRGSTDTQYF. As DNA, the CDR3 is TGCGCCAGCAGCCCCGGGACTCGGGGGTCCACAGATACGCAGTATTTT.

The chain joins TRBV5-1 to TRBJ2-6; TRBD1 is a possible D gene (6 bases). Per the germline V gene, CDR1 is SGHRS and CDR2 is YFSETQ. The germline V and J ends were trimmed by 4 bases and 4 bases, with 15 bases remaining between them. The CDR3 totals 16 residues. The CDR3 loop reads CASSPLTGTGANVLTF. The CDR3 nucleotides are TGCGCCAGCAGCCCGTTAACAGGGACCGGGGCCAACGTCCTGACTTTC. The variable domain in full, with the rest retrieved from reference TRBV5-1 and TRBJ2-6, is KAGVTQTPRYLIKTRGQQVTLSCSPISGHRSVSWYQQTPGQGLQFLFEYFSETQRNKGNFPGRFSGRQFSNSRSEMNVSTLELGDSALYLCASSPLTGTGANVLTFGAGSRLTVL.

The DNA of the CDR3 is TGCGCCAGCAGCTTGGCCTCAGGGGGCTTCTACAATGAGCAGTTCTTC. It specifies CASSLASGGFYNEQFF. This sequence joins TRBV5-1 and TRBJ2-1, with 8 bases matching TRBD1. In germline, CDR1 is SGHRS, CDR2 YFSETQ. Trimming cost V 0 bases and J 3 bases; bases outside gene matches: 5. CDR3 size: 16 residues.

The V call is TRBV18, the J call TRBJ1-1; D gene unclear. This CDR3 region has 14 residues. The ends were cut back, 1 base at V and 3 bases at J, with 9 bases in the middle. Per germline, CDR1 KGHSH and CDR2 LQKENI. DNA of the CDR3: TGTGCCAGCTCACCACTCGTCGGGGACACTGAAGCTTTCTTT. This codes for CASSPLVGDTEAFF.

The CDR3 spells CASSLRKGLTYEQYF. The CDR3 nucleotides are TGCGCCAGCAGCTTGCGGAAAGGACTCACCTACGAGCAGTACTTC. The genes are TRBV5-1 and TRBJ2-7; maybe TRBD2 (5 bases). The germline V gene has CDR1 SGHRS and CDR2 YFSETQ. The CDR3 loop spans 15 amino acids. V was clipped by 1 base and J by 2 bases, with 13 bases between them.

The V gene is TRBV6-5, the J gene TRBJ1-2; no clear D gene. Trimming cost V 4 bases and J 7 bases, with 13 bases left between them. The germline V gene has CDR1 MNHEY and CDR2 SVGAGI. The CDR3 contains 13 residues. CDR3 bases: TGTGCCAGCAGTTTCCGGTTCACGGGTGGCTACACCTTC. Its protein product is CASSFRFTGGYTF.

The chain carries TRBV11-2 and TRBJ2-2, with D perhaps matching TRBD1 (6 bases). CDR3 size: 17 residues. Germline V lookup: CDR1 SGHAT, CDR2 FQNNGV. The V gene lost 7 bases and the J gene lost 0 bases, with 18 bases spanning the gap. The CDR3 region is CASTTPRTAPNTGELFF. The CDR3 region has the DNA TGTGCCAGCACCACCCCGAGGACAGCTCCGAACACCGGGGAGCTGTTTTTT.

The rearrangement links TRBV25-1 to TRBJ2-7; 9 bases agree with TRBD1. The trim removed 3 bases at V and 5 bases at J, leaving 5 bases unmatched. The CDR3 runs to 14 residues. CDR1 and CDR2 (germline): MGHDK, SYGVNS. The CDR3 sequence is CASSEGDRVNEQYF. The CDR3 DNA reads as TGTGCCAGCAGTGAGGGGGACAGGGTCAACGAGCAGTACTTC.

In this sample, this clone turned up a few times. The chain recombines TRBV3-1 (or the pseudogene TRBV3-2) with TRBJ1-6; no clear D gene. This CDR3 is 17 amino acids long. CDR1 is LGHDT, CDR2 YNNKEL, per germline (reference sequence). Deletions cut 1 base from V and 4 bases from J, with 14 bases between. As DNA, the CDR3 is TGTGCCAGCAGCCAAGCCGAGGCAACTTATTATAATTCACCCCTCCACTTT. Translation: CASSQAEATYYNSPLHF.

J is TRBJ2-7 and V is TRBV28; 8 bases are a match to TRBD2. The CDR3 spans 16 residues. Germline V lookup: CDR1 MDHEN, CDR2 SYDVKM. With V trimmed by 3 bases and J by 1 base, 8 bases remained unmatched. Here the CDR3 reads CASSFPLSGASYEQYF. For the CDR3, the DNA is TGTGCCAGCAGTTTTCCCCTTAGCGGGGCTTCCTACGAGCAGTACTTC.

J is TRBJ1-2 and V is TRBV10-3, with D perhaps matching TRBD1 (5 bases). Germline V gene sequence: CDR1 ENHRY, CDR2 SYGVKD. V lost 0 bases, J lost 6 bases, and 11 bases lay in between. This CDR3 is built from 14 residues. In nucleotides, the CDR3 is TGTGCCATCAGTGAGTCGGAGGGGCTCCATGGCTACACCTTC. The encoded protein is CAISESEGLHGYTF.

This rearrangement joins TRBV19 to TRBJ1-4, with TRBD1 matching over 7 bases. Germline values: CDR1 LNHDA, CDR2 SQIVND (reference sequence). This CDR3 is 17 amino acids long. The J segment lost 7 bases and the V segment lost 7 bases, leaving 18 bases of the junction unmatched. The CDR3 DNA follows: TGTGCCAGTACCACAGACTACAGGGGAAGGCTTGGTGAAAAACTGTTTTTT. As protein: CASTTDYRGRLGEKLFF. The full variable domain, rest sourced from reference TRBV19 and TRBJ1-4, is DGGITQSPKYLFRKEGQNVTLSCEQNLNHDAMYWYRQDPGQGLRLIYYSQIVNDFQKGDIAEGYSVSREKKESFPLTVTSAQKNPTAFYLCASTTDYRGRLGEKLFFGSGTQLSVL.

CDR3: CASSRGLGGQSQPQHF. The CDR3 region has the DNA TGTGCCAGCAGTAGAGGTCTGGGGGGTCAGAGTCAGCCCCAGCATTTT. This sequence joins TRBV28 and TRBJ1-5; D may be TRBD1 (5 bases). The CDR3 has 16 amino acids. Between the trimmed V and J ends, which lost 5 bases and 6 bases, there was a span of 20 bases. CDR1 is MDHEN, CDR2 SYDVKM, per germline. Variable domain in full (rest from reference TRBV28 and TRBJ1-5): DVKVTQSSRYLVKRTGEKVFLECVQDMDHENMFWYRQDPGLGLRLIYFSYDVKMKEKGDIPEGYSVSREKKERFSLILESASTNQTSMYLCASSRGLGGQSQPQHFGDGTRLSIL.

The gene calls are TRBV7-3 and TRBJ2-1; 10 nucleotides line up with TRBD2. The length of the CDR3 is 14 residues. V trimming: 5 bases; J trimming: 8 bases; junction bases outside the gene matches: 6. In germline, CDR1 is SGHTA, CDR2 FQGTGA. The CDR3 loop reads CASSPGTSVHEQFF. The CDR3 region has the DNA TGTGCCAGCAGCCCGGGGACTAGCGTCCATGAGCAGTTCTTC.

This clone was found a few times. The genes are TRBV7-2 and TRBJ2-2, with 11 bases that match TRBD1. The CDR3 totals 13 residues. After removal of 10 bases from V and 6 bases from J, the junction contained 4 bases not matched to a gene. Germline V gives CDR1 SGHTA, CDR2 FQGNSA. This CDR3 reads CAKRDRGSGELFF. CDR3 in DNA: TGTGCCAAGAGGGACAGGGGGTCCGGGGAGCTGTTTTTT.

This clone has more than one count but fewer than ten. The chain combines TRBV27 with TRBJ1-6, with D possibly matching TRBD1 (5 bases). The V gene lost 5 bases and the J gene lost 7 bases, with 18 bases spanning the gap. Germline values: CDR1 MNHEY, CDR2 SMNVEV (reference sequence). The CDR3 is 16 residues long. The CDR3 DNA is TGTGCCAGCAGTAAATACCAGGGATCGGCCAATTCACCCCTCCACTTT. Protein sequence: CASSKYQGSANSPLHF.

As DNA, the CDR3 is TGCAGCGTGGGACAGGGAATTCCCTACGAGCAGTACTTC. The encoded protein is CSVGQGIPYEQYF. The V and J genes are TRBV29-1 and TRBJ2-7; 9 nucleotides align to TRBD1. V shed 6 bases, J shed 2 bases, and the junction held 5 bases outside the gene matches. Germline V gives CDR1 SQVTM, CDR2 ANQGSEA. This CDR3 comprises 13 residues.

The chain has TRBV27 and TRBJ1-2; no firm D call. Germline V lookup: CDR1 MNHEY, CDR2 SMNVEV (reference sequence). V dropped 8 bases and J dropped 7 bases, with 11 bases sitting between them. The CDR3 loop spans 11 amino acids. CDR3 region: CASYGRSGYTF. For the CDR3, the DNA is TGTGCCAGCTACGGTCGGAGTGGCTACACCTTC.